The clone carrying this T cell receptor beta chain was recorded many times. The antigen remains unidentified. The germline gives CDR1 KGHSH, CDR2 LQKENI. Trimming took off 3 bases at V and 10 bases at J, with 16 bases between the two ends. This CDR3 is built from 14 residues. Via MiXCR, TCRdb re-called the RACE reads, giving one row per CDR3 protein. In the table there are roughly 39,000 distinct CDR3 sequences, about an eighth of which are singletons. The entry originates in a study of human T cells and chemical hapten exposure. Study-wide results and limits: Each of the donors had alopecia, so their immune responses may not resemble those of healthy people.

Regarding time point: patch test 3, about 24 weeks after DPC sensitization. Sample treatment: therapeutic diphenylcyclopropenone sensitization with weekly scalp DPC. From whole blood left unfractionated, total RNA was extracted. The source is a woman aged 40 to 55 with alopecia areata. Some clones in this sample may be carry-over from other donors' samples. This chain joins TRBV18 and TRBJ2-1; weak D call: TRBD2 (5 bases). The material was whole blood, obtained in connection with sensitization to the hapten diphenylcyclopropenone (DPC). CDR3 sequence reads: CASSPLDGGEEQFF. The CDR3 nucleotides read TGTGCCAGCTCACCCCTCGACGGAGGAGAGGAGCAGTTCTTC.